The 5 T cell receptor beta chains presented below share a single source sample, sequenced in a study of blood T cell repertoires in COVID-19. Method: immunoSEQ multiplex PCR; TCRdb's copy keeps in-frame clones and lacks some. The sample shows about 59,000 clones, more than 75% of them seen only once. The specimen was peripheral blood. The receptors stem from a man older than 75 with acute or convalescent COVID-19.

J is TRBJ1-2 and V is TRBV11-3; no clear D. The CDR3 totals 15 residues. Per the germline V gene, CDR1 is SGHNT and CDR2 is YENEEA. V was shortened by 1 base and J by 7 bases, with 16 bases between the two germline ends. This CDR3 reads CASSLAAEQFRGYTF. CDR3 nucleotide sequence: TGTGCCAGCAGCTTAGCGGCAGAACAGTTTCGTGGCTACACCTTC.

The V call is TRBV29-1, the J call TRBJ1-1, with a weak D call TRBD1 (5 bases). The V end lost 3 bases, the J end lost 5 bases, and 16 bases lay between the germline ends. The germline CDR1 and CDR2 sequences are SQVTM and ANQGSEA. The CDR3 length is 14 residues. The CDR3 protein is CSVDRQTRRTEAFF. The CDR3 DNA follows: TGCAGCGTTGACAGACAGACACGGAGAACTGAAGCTTTCTTT.

The chain couples TRBV5-1 to TRBJ1-4; TRBD1 agrees at 7 bases. Germline CDR1 SGHRS, CDR2 YFSETQ. This CDR3 region has 12 residues. Trimming removed 4 bases from V and 8 bases from J; junction bases left unmatched: 2. The CDR3 DNA follows: TGCGCCAGCAGCCAACAGGGGGAAAAACTGTTTTTT. Encoded protein: CASSQQGEKLFF.

The V gene is TRBV5-6, the J gene TRBJ1-5; D unresolved. The ends were cut back, 6 bases at V and 6 bases at J, with 22 bases in the middle. This CDR3 has 16 residues. Germline CDR1 is SGHDT and CDR2 is YYEEEE. The CDR3 loop reads CASTTWGGLSGQPQHF. Written as DNA, the CDR3 is TGTGCCAGCACCACCTGGGGAGGATTGAGTGGTCAGCCCCAGCATTTT.

The genes are TRBV5-4 and TRBJ2-5, with a tentative D call TRBD1 (6 bases). This CDR3 has 15 amino acids. In germline, CDR1 is SGHNT, CDR2 YYREEE (reference sequence). The V and J ends lost 0 bases and 5 bases respectively, with 14 bases between them. The CDR3 sequence: CASSLGGTNDETQYF. CDR3 nucleotide sequence: TGTGCCAGCAGCTTGGGTGGGACAAACGATGAGACCCAGTACTTC.